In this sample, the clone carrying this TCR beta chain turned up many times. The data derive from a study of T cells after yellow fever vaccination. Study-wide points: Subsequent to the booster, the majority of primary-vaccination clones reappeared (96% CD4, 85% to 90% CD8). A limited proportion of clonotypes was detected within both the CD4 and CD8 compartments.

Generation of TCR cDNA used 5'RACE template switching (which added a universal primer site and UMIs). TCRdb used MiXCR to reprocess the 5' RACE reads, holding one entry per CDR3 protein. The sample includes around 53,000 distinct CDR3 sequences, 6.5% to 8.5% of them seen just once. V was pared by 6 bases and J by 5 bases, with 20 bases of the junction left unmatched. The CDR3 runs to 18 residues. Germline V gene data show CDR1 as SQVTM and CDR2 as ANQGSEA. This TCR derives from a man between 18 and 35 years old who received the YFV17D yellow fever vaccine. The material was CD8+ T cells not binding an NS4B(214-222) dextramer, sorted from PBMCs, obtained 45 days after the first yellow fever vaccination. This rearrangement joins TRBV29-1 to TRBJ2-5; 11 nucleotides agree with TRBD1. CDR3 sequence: CSVDGRGQGARVGETQYF. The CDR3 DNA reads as TGCAGCGTCGACGGCCGCGGACAGGGGGCGAGGGTAGGCGAGACCCAGTACTTC.